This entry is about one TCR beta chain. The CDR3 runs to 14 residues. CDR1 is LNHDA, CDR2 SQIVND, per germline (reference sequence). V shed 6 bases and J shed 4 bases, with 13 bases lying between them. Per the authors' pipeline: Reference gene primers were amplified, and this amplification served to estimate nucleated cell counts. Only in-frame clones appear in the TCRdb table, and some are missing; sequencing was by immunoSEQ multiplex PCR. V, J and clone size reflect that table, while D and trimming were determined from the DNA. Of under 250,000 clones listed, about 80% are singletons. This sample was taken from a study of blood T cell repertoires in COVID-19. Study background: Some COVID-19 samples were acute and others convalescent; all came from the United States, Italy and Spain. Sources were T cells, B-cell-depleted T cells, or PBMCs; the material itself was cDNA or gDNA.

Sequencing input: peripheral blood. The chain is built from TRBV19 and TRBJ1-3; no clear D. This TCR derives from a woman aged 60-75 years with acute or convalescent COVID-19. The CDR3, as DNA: TGTGCCAGTAGGCCGCGGGTCTTAGGAAACACCATATATTTT. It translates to CASRPRVLGNTIYF.